The 29 T cell receptor beta chains in this list originate from one sample, sequenced in a study of shared clonotypes between healthy human individuals. Repertoires were generated with immunoSEQ multiplex PCR, while TCRdb's copy carries only in-frame clones and drops some. The data contain some 1.5 million clones, approximately 97% of them singletons. Specimen: naive CD4+ T cells sorted from blood. As to subset: CD45RA+ positively selected. All receptors come from a man aged 25 to 40 in good health.

The chain carries TRBV18 and TRBJ2-1; 9 bases are shared with TRBD1. J lost 2 bases, V lost 3 bases, and 5 bases had no gene match. Germline V gives CDR1 KGHSH, CDR2 LQKENI. The CDR3 length is 16 residues. This CDR3 reads CASSPKRTGAYNEQFF. The CDR3, as DNA: TGTGCCAGCTCACCCAAACGGACAGGGGCCTACAATGAGCAGTTCTTC.

To note about this clone: Different DNA sequences within this sample yield the same CDR3. This chain connects TRBV5-6 to TRBJ2-6; D gene ambiguous. The CDR3 spans 13 residues. Between the trimmed V and J ends, which lost 4 bases and 0 bases, there was a span of 2 bases. In germline, CDR1 is SGHDT, CDR2 YYEEEE. For the CDR3, the DNA is TGTGCCAGCAGCGGCTCTGGGGCCAACGTCCTGACTTTC. It encodes CASSGSGANVLTF.

Note on this clone: Distinct nucleotide sequences in the sample also encode this CDR3. The V call is TRBV2, the J call TRBJ2-7, with D unresolved. V lost 6 bases and J lost 2, with 5 bases in between. Germline V lookup: CDR1 SNHLY, CDR2 FYNNEI. The CDR3 length is 11 residues. In DNA, the CDR3 is TGTGCCAGCAGGTCTACCTACGAGCAGTACTTC. Amino acid sequence: CASRSTYEQYF.

This chain uses TRBV27 with TRBJ1-5; no clear D gene. The CDR3 is made up of 15 amino acids. The V gene's germline CDR1 is MNHEY and CDR2 SMNVEV (reference sequence). The ends were cut back, 4 bases at V and 0 bases at J, with 10 bases in the middle. CDR3 coding DNA: TGTGCCAGCAGTTCCCAGGAATTTAGCAATCAGCCCCAGCATTTT. Translation: CASSSQEFSNQPQHF.

This rearrangement joins TRBV5-1 to TRBJ2-6; D perhaps matches TRBD1 (5 bases). Germline V gene data show CDR1 as SGHRS and CDR2 as YFSETQ. The CDR3 consists of 18 residues. V dropped 3 bases and J dropped 0 bases, with 16 bases sitting between them. The CDR3 sequence: CASSSQTWTSSGANVLTF. For the CDR3, the DNA is TGCGCCAGCAGCTCTCAGACATGGACAAGCTCTGGGGCCAACGTCCTGACTTTC. The full variable domain, completed using reference TRBV5-1 and TRBJ2-6, is KAGVTQTPRYLIKTRGQQVTLSCSPISGHRSVSWYQQTPGQGLQFLFEYFSETQRNKGNFPGRFSGRQFSNSRSEMNVSTLELGDSALYLCASSSQTWTSSGANVLTFGAGSRLTVL.

J is TRBJ1-3 and V is TRBV11-3; D is undetermined. There are 17 residues in the CDR3. CDR1 SGHNT and CDR2 YENEEA come from the germline V gene. V shed 5 bases and J shed 4 bases, with 21 bases lying between them. The CDR3 region is CASSQGAGSSNGNTIYF. As DNA, the CDR3 is TGTGCCAGCAGCCAAGGTGCGGGCAGTTCGAACGGAAACACCATATATTTT.

The chain has TRBV18 and TRBJ2-2; D could derive from TRBD1 or TRBD2 (5 bases each). CDR3 length: 17 residues. Germline loops: CDR1 KGHSH, CDR2 LQKENI. The V and J ends lost 5 bases and 4 bases respectively, with 20 bases between them. As DNA, the CDR3 is TGTGCCAGCTCATCTTACGTCCCCGGGACCCGCACCGGGGAGCTGTTTTTT. This gives the protein CASSSYVPGTRTGELFF.

The rearrangement joins TRBV7-2 to TRBJ2-7; D ambiguous. With 7 bases removed from V and 1 base from J, the gap between germline ends came to 17 bases. Germline V gene data show CDR1 as SGHTA and CDR2 as FQGNSA. The CDR3 covers 15 residues. The CDR3 DNA sequence: TGTGCCAGCACCCCCAAACCGGGTGCGTCCTACGAGCAGTACTTC. Amino acids: CASTPKPGASYEQYF.

The genes are TRBV7-9 and TRBJ1-2; D is perhaps TRBD1 (5 bases). This CDR3 region has 12 residues. CDR1 and CDR2 from the germline V gene are SEHNR and FQNEAQ (reference sequence). The CDR3 region is CLCFGDGYGYTF. The CDR3 DNA follows: TGTTTGTGTTTTGGGGACGGCTATGGCTACACCTTC.

This chain joins TRBV19 and TRBJ2-2, with a weak D call TRBD1 (6 bases). Looked up from germline, CDR1 is LNHDA and CDR2 is SQIVND (reference sequence). The length of the CDR3 is 15 residues. V was pared by 7 bases and J by 7 bases, with 19 bases between. In nucleotides, the CDR3 is TGTGCCAGTACCATAGACCCAGGGGCGATCGGGGAGCTGTTTTTT. Translating gives CASTIDPGAIGELFF.

In DNA form, the CDR3 reads TGCGCCAGCAGTGAGTCACGGACAGTGGCGGCCGAGCAGTACTTC. Translating it yields CASSESRTVAAEQYF. V usage is TRBV10-1 and J usage is TRBJ2-7; D perhaps matches TRBD1 (6 bases). The germline V gene has CDR1 WNHNN and CDR2 SYGVQD (reference sequence). The V gene lost 0 bases and the J gene lost 6 bases, with 15 bases spanning the gap. This CDR3 region has 15 residues.

This CDR3 is CASGAAFTDTQYF. DNA for the CDR3: TGTGCCAGCGGCGCCGCCTTTACAGATACGCAGTATTTT. V gene TRBV28 combines with J gene TRBJ2-3; D gene unclear. Deletions cut 8 bases from V and 3 bases from J, with 12 bases between. The CDR3 length is 13 residues. Germline V lookup: CDR1 MDHEN, CDR2 SYDVKM.

The rearrangement uses TRBV7-9 and TRBJ2-1, with TRBD2 matching over 7 bases. The CDR3 runs 15 residues. The germline V gene has CDR1 SEHNR and CDR2 FQNEAQ (reference sequence). The V segment lost 6 bases and the J segment 3 bases; nucleotides outside the gene matches: 8. The CDR3 region is CASRQSGNSYNEQFF. The DNA of the CDR3 is TGTGCCAGCAGACAGAGCGGGAATAGCTACAATGAGCAGTTCTTC.

The V call is TRBV10-2, the J call TRBJ2-7, with D perhaps matching TRBD1 (5 bases). CDR1 and CDR2 (germline): WSHSY, SAAADI. The CDR3 extends over 15 amino acids. The ends were cut back, 1 base at V and 0 bases at J, with 10 bases in the middle. The CDR3 nucleotides read TGCGCCAGCAGTGAGTGGGGCTTAAGCTCCTACGAGCAGTACTTC. Protein sequence: CASSEWGLSSYEQYF.

V gene TRBV29-1 combines with J gene TRBJ1-3; possible D gene TRBD1, 5 bases. This CDR3 spans 14 amino acids. Trimming left V 7 bases short and J 2 bases short, with 15 bases between. The germline CDR1 and CDR2 sequences are SQVTM and ANQGSEA. CDR3 protein: CSASPGTTGNTIYF. The CDR3 DNA follows: TGCAGCGCCTCCCCCGGGACGACTGGAAACACCATATATTTT. The variable domain in full, with the rest retrieved from reference TRBV29-1 and TRBJ1-3, is SAVISQKPSRDICQRGTSLTIQCQVDSQVTMMFWYRQQPGQSLTLIATANQGSEATYESGFVIDKFPISRPNLTFSTLTVSNMSPEDSSIYLCSASPGTTGNTIYFGEGSWLTVV.

V gene TRBV7-3 combines with J gene TRBJ2-2; tentatively, D is TRBD1 or TRBD2 (5 bases each). Germline V gene lookup returns CDR1 SGHTA and CDR2 FQGTGA. Trimming pared 5 bases from V and 1 base from J, leaving 11 bases between. The CDR3 has 15 residues. DNA of the CDR3: TGTGCCAGCAGCCCGGGGCTGATGAACACCGGGGAGCTGTTTTTT. Translating gives CASSPGLMNTGELFF.

This clone appeared a single time. The CDR3 here is CASSPDPGTDSYEQYF. For the CDR3, the DNA is TGTGCCAGCAGCCCTGACCCCGGGACAGATTCCTACGAGCAGTACTTC. The chain has TRBV5-4 and TRBJ2-7, with 7 bases that match TRBD1. Germline trimming cut 4 bases from V and 1 base from J; bases unmatched to any gene: 11. The germline V gene has CDR1 SGHNT and CDR2 YYREEE (reference sequence). The CDR3 totals 16 residues.

V and J are TRBV6-1 and TRBJ1-2; D not resolved. The CDR3 consists of 16 residues. Trimming pared 1 base from V and 0 bases from J, leaving 12 bases between. Germline V gene lookup returns CDR1 MNHNS and CDR2 SASEGT. The CDR3 nucleotides are TGTGCCAGCAGTGAAGGGTTGGCAGGAGCTAACTATGGCTACACCTTC. It yields the protein CASSEGLAGANYGYTF.

The chain is built from TRBV9 and TRBJ2-1; D is unclear. This CDR3 region has 13 residues. Germline V gene data show CDR1 as SGDLS and CDR2 as YYNGEE. V was shortened by 2 bases and J by 7 bases, with 10 bases between the two germline ends. CDR3 region: CASSVGISNEQFF. For the CDR3, the DNA is TGTGCCAGCAGCGTCGGCATTTCGAATGAGCAGTTCTTC.

The chain couples TRBV4-3 to TRBJ1-2; a weak D match, TRBD1 (5 bases). Germline V gene data show CDR1 as LGHNA and CDR2 as YSLEER. V was pared by 1 base and J by 7 bases, with 16 bases between. This CDR3 is built from 15 residues. The CDR3 sequence is CASSQVGRVPLGYTF. CDR3 bases: TGCGCCAGCAGCCAAGTGGGCAGGGTTCCTCTTGGCTACACCTTC.

J is TRBJ2-7 and V is TRBV6-6; 10 nucleotides match TRBD2. Germline trimming cut 0 bases from V and 7 bases from J; bases unmatched to any gene: 6. CDR1 is MNHNY and CDR2 is SVGAGI in the germline V gene (reference sequence). The CDR3 runs 15 residues. The CDR3 coding sequence is TGTGCCAGCAGTTACTCGGCTAGCGGGAGTAATGAGCAGTACTTC. Its protein is CASSYSASGSNEQYF.

This clone was seen just once. This chain uses TRBV7-2 with TRBJ2-5; D could derive from TRBD1 or TRBD2 (5 bases each). Trimming cost V 1 base and J 5 bases, with 14 bases left between them. Germline V gives CDR1 SGHTA, CDR2 FQGNSA. This CDR3 has 15 residues. The CDR3 here is CASSLDPGRGETQYF. Here the CDR3 DNA reads TGTGCCAGCAGCTTAGACCCGGGGCGCGGGGAGACCCAGTACTTC.

The rearrangement links TRBV9 to TRBJ1-2; TRBD1 is a possible D gene (5 bases). CDR3 length: 13 amino acids. V was pared by 3 bases and J by 4 bases, with 10 bases between. Germline CDR1 SGDLS, CDR2 YYNGEE. DNA of the CDR3: TGTGCCAGCAGCGCGGGACGGAGCTATGGCTACACCTTC. This gives the protein CASSAGRSYGYTF.

The chain has TRBV5-1 and TRBJ2-7; D assignment may be TRBD1 or TRBD2 (5 bases each). Germline assignment: CDR1 SGHRS and CDR2 YFSETQ. Trimming removed 5 bases at V and 6 bases at J, with 15 bases between. The length of the CDR3 is 13 residues. The CDR3 nucleotides read TGCGCCAGCAGGTCTGGGGCAACTAGCGAGCAGTACTTC. It encodes CASRSGATSEQYF.

The chain has TRBV6-1 and TRBJ1-5, with TRBD1 matching over 7 bases. Trimming removed 10 bases from V and 0 bases from J; junction bases left unmatched: 3. CDR1 is MNHNS, CDR2 SASEGT, per germline. This CDR3 is built from 13 residues. CDR3 coding DNA: TGTGCCACGGACAGGTTTAGCAATCAGCCCCAGCATTTT. Its protein product is CATDRFSNQPQHF.

The chain couples TRBV2 to TRBJ2-1; 10 nucleotides align to TRBD2. The CDR3 is 14 residues long. Losses at the gene ends were 8 bases for V and 11 bases for J; bases not matched to a gene: 12. Germline V gene sequence: CDR1 SNHLY, CDR2 FYNNEI. The CDR3 DNA is TGTGCCAGCGAAATAGCGGGGGGATCTAGTAAGCAGTTCTTC. Its translation: CASEIAGGSSKQFF.

This chain uses TRBV15 with TRBJ1-4; 8 nucleotides agree with TRBD1. With V trimmed by 4 bases and J by 4 bases, 5 bases remained unmatched. The V gene's germline CDR1 is LNHNV and CDR2 YYDKDF (reference sequence). CDR3 size: 15 residues. CDR3 nucleotide sequence: TGTGCCACCAGCACGCTTGGACAGGGTAATGAAAAACTGTTTTTT. Translated, it gives CATSTLGQGNEKLFF. Complete variable domain (other parts from reference TRBV15 and TRBJ1-4): DAMVIQNPRYQVTQFGKPVTLSCSQTLNHNVMYWYQQKSSQAPKLLFHYYDKDFNNEADTPDNFQSRRPNTSFCFLDIRSPGLGDTAMYLCATSTLGQGNEKLFFGSGTQLSVL.

V gene TRBV11-1 combines with J gene TRBJ2-1, with D possibly being TRBD2 (5 bases). Trimming removed 6 bases from V and 9 bases from J, with 24 bases in between. This CDR3 spans 16 amino acids. Germline loops: CDR1 SGHAT, CDR2 FQDESV (reference sequence). In DNA form, the CDR3 reads TGTGCCAGCAGAGGGCCCGGGAATCCCCACAAAGGTGAGCAGTTCTTC. Residues: CASRGPGNPHKGEQFF.

The genes are TRBV5-1 and TRBJ1-1, with a weak D call TRBD1 (6 bases). The germline V and J ends were trimmed by 4 bases and 3 bases, with 22 bases remaining between them. There are 17 residues in the CDR3. Looked up from germline, CDR1 is SGHRS and CDR2 is YFSETQ. The CDR3 coding sequence is TGCGCCAGCAGCCCCCTCAAGGGGGGGGGAGTGGACACTGAAGCTTTCTTT. Its protein product is CASSPLKGGGVDTEAFF.